The 11 T cell receptor beta chains given below trace back to one sample, sequenced in a study of glioma-infiltrating T cells after dendritic cell vaccination. Repertoires were generated with immunoSEQ multiplex PCR, while TCRdb's copy carries only in-frame clones and drops some. Of 55,000 to 75,000 clones listed, about 80% were seen once; the top ten hold around a sixth. Stated time point: after dendritic cell vaccination, including at tumor progression/relapse. Sequencing was performed on blood, taken after dendritic cell vaccination. The receptors were sampled from a human donor with glioblastoma.

This clone has just a few counts. The chain carries TRBV7-2 and TRBJ1-3, with D possibly matching TRBD1 (5 bases). The CDR3 length is 17 residues. Germline V gene data show CDR1 as SGHTA and CDR2 as FQGNSA. V lost 5 bases, J lost 0 bases, and 17 bases lay in between. The CDR3 bases are TGTGCCAGCAGCCCCCGAGTCGGGGGAAGCTCTGGAAACACCATATATTTT. Its protein product is CASSPRVGGSSGNTIYF.

This chain links TRBV12-5 with TRBJ1-3; 7 nucleotides agree with TRBD1. V lost 1 base, J lost 6 bases, and 12 bases stayed unmatched. This CDR3 spans 17 amino acids. Germline V gives CDR1 LGHNT, CDR2 FRNRAP. The CDR3 DNA is TGTGCTAGTGGTTTGGGGGTCAGTGAGGGGGCTGAAAACACCATATATTTT. Translated, it gives CASGLGVSEGAENTIYF.

The rearrangement uses TRBV7-8 and TRBJ2-3; 11 nucleotides line up with TRBD2. Germline V lookup: CDR1 SGHVS, CDR2 FQNEAQ. J gave up 5 bases and V 6 bases, and 13 bases lay outside the gene matches. The CDR3 loop spans 17 amino acids. CDR3 DNA sequence: TGTGCCAGCAGTCGCCCTTCCGGGACTAGCGGCCGAGATACGCAGTATTTT. Translating it yields CASSRPSGTSGRDTQYF.

This chain links TRBV27 with TRBJ1-5, with TRBD1 identical over 8 bases. The ends lost 6 bases at V and 6 bases at J; junction bases unmatched: 7. The CDR3 sequence is 14 residues long. Looked up from germline, CDR1 is MNHEY and CDR2 is SMNVEV (reference sequence). In DNA, the CDR3 is TGTGCCAGCAGCTGGACAGGGTCCAGTCAGCCCCAGCATTTT. It translates to CASSWTGSSQPQHF.

The rearrangement joins TRBV7-2 to TRBJ2-4, with a possible D match to TRBD2 (6 bases). In germline, CDR1 is SGHTA, CDR2 FQGNSA. The CDR3 totals 13 residues. V was cut by 0 bases and J by 15 bases, with 15 bases left in between. CDR3 residues: CASSLAREGIRYF. DNA for the CDR3: TGTGCCAGCAGCTTAGCGCGGGAAGGTATCCGGTACTTC.

Notes on this clone: The same CDR3 also results from other DNA sequences found in this sample. The chain employs TRBV7-8 and TRBJ2-2; the D gene is possibly TRBD2 (6 bases). V lost 5 bases and J lost 0, with 10 bases in between. The CDR3 has 15 amino acids. Germline V lookup: CDR1 SGHVS, CDR2 FQNEAQ. CDR3 loop: CASSRTGANTGELFF. Written as DNA, the CDR3 is TGTGCCAGCAGCCGTACGGGGGCGAACACCGGGGAGCTGTTTTTT.

The J gene is TRBJ1-6, the V gene TRBV25-1, with a tentative D call TRBD1 (6 bases). The CDR3 runs 13 residues. V lost 4 bases, J lost 7 bases, and 8 bases lay in between. Germline CDR1 MGHDK, CDR2 SYGVNS. DNA for the CDR3: TGTGCCAGCAGTGTAGGGGGAAATTCACCCCTCCACTTT. Amino acid sequence: CASSVGGNSPLHF. Full variable domain (remainder filled in from reference TRBV25-1 and TRBJ1-6): EADIYQTPRYLVIGTGKKITLECSQTMGHDKMYWYQQDPGMELHLIHYSYGVNSTEKGDLSSESTVSRIRTEHFPLTLESARPSHTSQYLCASSVGGNSPLHFGNGTRLTVT.

J is TRBJ2-1 and V is TRBV5-1; weak D call: TRBD2 (6 bases). CDR3 length: 14 residues. Trimming took off 0 bases at V and 6 bases at J, with 10 bases between the two ends. In germline, CDR1 is SGHRS, CDR2 YFSETQ. The CDR3 nucleotides read TGCGCCAGCAGCTTGGCCGCACTAGCCAATGAGCAGTTCTTC. It encodes CASSLAALANEQFF.

This clone was detected a few times. The chain carries TRBV6-5 and TRBJ1-1, with no clear D. The CDR3 runs 14 residues. Germline V CDR1 and CDR2: MNHEY, SVGAGI. V shed 2 bases and J shed 5 bases, with 12 bases lying between them. The CDR3: CASSYEPWRTEAFF. For the CDR3, the DNA is TGTGCCAGCAGTTACGAGCCCTGGAGGACTGAAGCTTTCTTT.

Comment on this clone: Likely a read error: the CDR3 ends without its conserved phenylalanine or tryptophan. The DNA is left out, because the CDR3 cannot be placed on it with certainty; the CDR3 is given as TCRdb lists it. The chain recombines TRBV27 with TRBJ1-2; the D segment call TRBD1 is taken from the table without a DNA check. Inclusive of both ends, the CDR3 amounts to 9 amino acids. Germline loops: CDR1 MNHEY, CDR2 SMNVEV (reference sequence). The CDR3 spells CASSVRDTE.

The V and J genes are TRBV4-1 and TRBJ2-7; 13 bases are a match to TRBD2. This CDR3 spans 17 amino acids. CDR1 and CDR2 from the germline V gene are MGHRA and YSYEKL. V dropped 4 bases and J dropped 0; count of bases not matched to a gene: 6. CDR3 DNA: TGCGCCAGCAGCCGATCAACTAGCGGGGGGGACTCCTACGAGCAGTACTTC. Its protein product is CASSRSTSGGDSYEQYF.